Listed here is a single T cell receptor beta chain. Its antigen is still unknown. This specimen belongs to a study of T cell responses to AZD1222 COVID-19 vaccine. General observations from the study: With two AZD1222 doses given, Spike-specific TCR breadth and depth both rose. Seropositive at baseline were only 5 or 6 AZD1222 recipients. Spike was spanned by vaccine-associated CD4 TCRs, which were dominant at 160-218 and 743-854. Clonal diversity was possibly underestimated, and the donors were mostly white British, with more females.

Produced via immunoSEQ multiplex PCR; TCRdb's table is partial and in-frame only. This table has around 130,000 clones, about 88% appearing once. Sequencing was performed on peripheral blood, taken on day 0 of MenACWY control vaccination. The receptor was isolated from an adult in good health.

In DNA, the CDR3 is TGCAGCGTGCTTGGTAGCGGAACAGATACGCAGTATTTT. Residues: CSVLGSGTDTQYF. The chain uses TRBV29-1 and TRBJ2-3, with a possible D match to TRBD2 (6 bases). With 6 bases removed from V and 3 bases from J, the gap between germline ends came to 13 bases. Looked up from germline, CDR1 is SQVTM and CDR2 is ANQGSEA. This CDR3 has 13 residues.